This TCR beta chain came from a study of T cells in Graves' hyperthyroidism and ophthalmopathy (dated by TCRdb to about 2019). As for the study more broadly: Peripheral blood was collected at initial diagnosis, before any treatment. Prospective prediction of ophthalmopathy was tested in an independent validation cohort of 18 hyperthyroidism patients and 15 to 17 patients who later progressed to ophthalmopathy. In addition, the study compared T-cell repertoires in thyroid tissue and in blood from several Graves' hyperthyroidism patients. After blood sampling, hyperthyroidism patients were treated with methimazole at a starting dose of 30 mg daily, and ophthalmopathy patients were treated with high-dose intravenous methylprednisolone. For training and testing, the 100 patients in the discovery cohort were randomly divided in a 7:3 ratio. A discovery cohort of around 100 patients, about 40 with Graves' ophthalmopathy and approximately 55 with stable Graves' hyperthyroidism, was used to find distinguishing TCR V-J signatures. The paper describes TCR Vbeta CDR3 sequencing of 120 to 150 peripheral blood samples, made up of 43 ophthalmopathy patients, around 78 hyperthyroidism patients and 17 progressor patients.

This clonotype was counted between two and nine times. Its antigen remains unidentified. One base away there is no much larger clone; base qualities are not given. Ophthalmopathy patients had moderately to severely active disease, Clinical Activity Score of at least 3, NOSPECS grade of at least 4, and duration under 3 months. Any patient with an uncontrolled infection, another autoimmune disease, pregnancy or lactation was excluded. Clinical symptoms, serum thyroxine and TRAb, thyroid ultrasound, and orbital computed tomography formed the basis for the diagnoses. PBMCs were separated from about 10 ml of fresh peripheral blood using Ficoll-Paque density gradient centrifugation. Total RNA was extracted using Trizol reagent, and RNA quality was assessed on an Agilent 2100 Bioanalyzer. TCR beta CDR3 regions were amplified from RNA transcripts. The first round of RT-PCR for the TCR CDR3 was performed with the HTBI primer set and the Qiagen OneStep RT-PCR kit. Libraries were constructed in a second round of multiplex PCR, after which size selection and purification were performed. Paired-end sequencing of the libraries was performed with 100 bp reads on an Illumina HiSeq2000. Per the source publication's procedure: SOAPnuke was used to process the raw data, with reads discarded if the reads contained adapters or uncalled bases, had a mean Phred below 15, or lacked an exact constant-primer or identifier match. High-quality paired reads were merged using COPE v1.2.5, and each unique nucleotide sequence was defined as a clonotype. MiTCR v1.1 was used to align the clonotypes against IMGT TRBV, TRBD and TRBJ reference segments. The analysis included only V-J combinations with a frequency above 0.0001, which together covered about 99% of the repertoires. A TCS score was defined as the ratio between F50 (clonal expansion) and ExV (chaos), using BLOSUM62-based TCRdist between CDR3 peptides within each V-J. Welch's t-statistics and random forest reduced some 510 V-J features to fewer than 15, which were used in a naive Bayes classifier (R e1071). TCRdb passed the public sequencing reads through fastp at Q25 and MiXCR, retaining productive beta sequences. Every entry covers one CDR3 protein and lists the most common genes and DNA from its rows. For this entry, the V and J calls and clone size follow TCRdb and not the study's own pipeline. The sample has some 580,000 distinct CDR3 sequences on record, about a sixth of them singletons. Around 3.3% of the sample belongs to the ten largest clones.

Trimming takes 3 bases from V and 4 bases from J, and the germline ends sit 16 bases apart. Based on the germline V gene, the CDR1 and CDR2 sequences are MGHRA and YSYEKL. From the cysteine up to the phenylalanine, the CDR3 has a length of 16 residues. The retained sequence is limited to the CDR3, 48 bases, with the frame set at the first base. General conclusions and limits of the study: Blood samples also contained most of the expanded thyroid clonotypes (frequency above 0.001), which suggests that blood repertoires may reflect thyroid immune responses. In validation, the model predicted progression to ophthalmopathy a median of 6.5 months before onset, with roughly 71% sensitivity and around 76% specificity. No statistical method was used to set the sample size in advance, and investigators knew the group allocation. A model built on a 13 V-J signature distinguished ophthalmopathy from stable hyperthyroidism, reaching around 88% sensitivity and about 81% specificity in cross-validation and 80%/75% in testing.

This clonotype was obtained from a woman aged 40 to 49 with Graves' ophthalmopathy. Material for sequencing was blood. The rearrangement joined TRBV4-1 to TRBJ2-1, with a tentative D gene TRBD1 over 5 matching bases. The base sequence is TGCGCCAGCAGCCACCTTGGACAAAGAAATTACAATGAGCAGTTCTTC. Its protein is CASSHLGQRNYNEQFF.